This record looks at one TCR beta chain sequence and its context. There are 13 residues in the CDR3. Trimming stripped 5 bases from V and 0 bases from J, with 5 bases between. CDR1 is SGHVS, CDR2 FNYEAQ, per germline. The sample is drawn from a study of blood T cell repertoires in COVID-19. The assay was immunoSEQ multiplex PCR, and TCRdb's table has in-frame clones only and misses some. The table includes more than 140,000 clones, approximately 83% detected once. Sequenced sample: peripheral blood. The chain combines TRBV7-6 with TRBJ1-5; D not resolved. This receptor was obtained from a human donor in a cohort sampled during active COVID-19. The CDR3, as DNA: TGTGCCAGCAGCCCAGATAGCAATCAGCCCCAGCATTTT. It codes for CASSPDSNQPQHF.